These 13 T cell receptor beta chains were all obtained from the same sample, sequenced in a study of T cells after yellow fever vaccination. TCRdb used MiXCR to reprocess the 5' RACE reads, holding one entry per CDR3 protein. The sample shows under 350,000 distinct CDR3 sequences, roughly 4.3% of them seen only once. Sequences were derived from PBMCs, sampled 5 days after the yellow fever booster vaccination. The receptors here all came from a man younger than 30 who received the YFV17D yellow fever vaccine.

This clonotype came up many times. This chain joins TRBV5-1 and TRBJ2-1, with 10 bases lining up with TRBD1. Trimming removed 6 bases from V and 6 bases from J; junction bases left unmatched: 9. The CDR3 has 15 amino acids. Germline V gene lookup returns CDR1 SGHRS and CDR2 YFSETQ. The chain's CDR3 is CASTVVGQGLNEQFF. CDR3 nucleotides: TGCGCCAGCACCGTGGTGGGACAGGGGCTCAATGAGCAGTTCTTC. The entire variable domain, with the rest obtained from reference TRBV5-1 and TRBJ2-1, is as follows: KAGVTQTPRYLIKTRGQQVTLSCSPISGHRSVSWYQQTPGQGLQFLFEYFSETQRNKGNFPGRFSGRQFSNSRSEMNVSTLELGDSALYLCASTVVGQGLNEQFFGPGTRLTVL.

The J gene is TRBJ2-1, the V gene TRBV11-2, with 10 bases lining up with TRBD2. The CDR3 length is 16 residues. With 6 bases clipped from V and 4 bases from J, the junction kept 9 bases outside the gene matches. CDR1 and CDR2 (germline): SGHAT, FQNNGV. CDR3 amino acids: CASRDRWTSGYNEQFF. CDR3 sequence (DNA): TGTGCCAGCAGAGACCGCTGGACTAGCGGTTACAATGAGCAGTTCTTC.

This clonotype has just a few counts. The rearrangement joins TRBV20-1 to TRBJ1-2; no reliable D call. Germline assignment: CDR1 DFQATT and CDR2 SNEGSKA (reference sequence). The CDR3 covers 13 residues. The CDR3, as DNA: TGCAGCCTGGGGTCGTTTCCCAACTATGGCTACACCTTC. Amino acid sequence: CSLGSFPNYGYTF.

This clonotype was counted only a few times. V and J are TRBV12-3 or TRBV12-4 and TRBJ2-6; D unclear. Trimming took 4 bases from V and 0 from J, leaving 13 bases between them. CDR3 length equals 17 residues. CDR3 amino acids: CASSSLGRYSGANVLTF. The CDR3 coding sequence is TGTGCCAGCAGTTCCCTCGGACGCTACTCTGGGGCCAACGTCCTGACTTTC.

In this sample, this clonotype turned up many times. This CDR3 is CASSYPLLAGGPPEQFF. CDR3 DNA sequence: TGTGCCAGCAGCTACCCCCTACTAGCGGGGGGGCCCCCCGAGCAGTTCTTC. J is TRBJ2-1 and V is TRBV11-2, with 13 bases matching TRBD2. The germline gives CDR1 SGHAT, CDR2 FQNNGV. This CDR3 is 17 amino acids long. V was clipped by 4 bases and J by 10 bases; unmatched bases: 13. Variable domain in full (rest from reference TRBV11-2 and TRBJ2-1): EAGVAQSPRYKIIEKRQSVAFWCNPISGHATLYWYQQILGQGPKLLIQFQNNGVVDDSQLPKDRFSAERLKGVDSTLKIQPAKLEDSAVYLCASSYPLLAGGPPEQFFGPGTRLTVL.

There are many counts of this clonotype. The chain employs TRBV7-2 and TRBJ2-7; 7 nucleotides align to TRBD1. Germline assignment: CDR1 SGHTA and CDR2 FQGNSA. This CDR3 is built from 16 residues. With V trimmed by 3 bases and J by 2 bases, 10 bases remained unmatched. CDR3 bases: TGTGCCAGCAGCTTCTCACCCGGGACAGCCACCTACGAGCAGTACTTC. It specifies CASSFSPGTATYEQYF.

The V call is TRBV5-1, the J call TRBJ2-1; TRBD2 aligns across 11 bases. After removal of 1 base from V and 0 bases from J, the junction contained 12 bases not matched to a gene. The CDR3 is 20 amino acids. Germline values: CDR1 SGHRS, CDR2 YFSETQ. CDR3 DNA: TGCGCCAGCAGCTTGAGGTCTAGCGGGGGGACTAGGGGCTCCTACAATGAGCAGTTCTTC. This sequence encodes CASSLRSSGGTRGSYNEQFF.

The table lists this clonotype with a few counts. This chain connects TRBV2 to TRBJ1-1; D gene ambiguous. The length of the CDR3 is 14 residues. Trimming pared 3 bases from V and 0 bases from J, leaving 8 bases between. The germline gives CDR1 SNHLY, CDR2 FYNNEI. The DNA of the CDR3 is TGTGCCAGCAGTGACAACCAACTGAACACTGAAGCTTTCTTT. It codes for CASSDNQLNTEAFF.

The chain recombines TRBV5-1 with TRBJ2-7; the D gene is possibly TRBD2 (7 bases). Germline V lookup: CDR1 SGHRS, CDR2 YFSETQ. The CDR3 contains 14 residues. Trimming left V 0 bases short and J 1 base short, with 8 bases between. CDR3 amino acids: CASSLEGGSYEQYV. The DNA for the CDR3 is TGCGCCAGCAGCTTGGAGGGGGGGTCCTACGAGCAGTACGTC.

This clonotype was recorded a few times. J is TRBJ1-6 and V is TRBV7-8, with 11 bases identical to TRBD1. Per germline, CDR1 SGHVS and CDR2 FQNEAQ. V shed 4 bases and J 10 bases; nucleotides not matched to a gene: 6. This CDR3 contains 15 residues. CDR3 bases: TGTGCCAGCAGCTCGGACAGGGGGCTAGGGTCACCCCTCCACTTT. It is translated as CASSSDRGLGSPLHF.

This clonotype was seen repeatedly, ten times or more. In nucleotides, the CDR3 is TGTGCCAGCAAGGAGGGAAGTGGAAATGAGCAGTTCTTC. Protein: CASKEGSGNEQFF. The genes are TRBV3-1 and TRBJ2-1, with a weak D call TRBD2 (6 bases). Trimming cost V 7 bases and J 7 bases, with 14 bases left between them. Germline CDR1 is LGHDT and CDR2 is YNNKEL (reference sequence). The CDR3 is made up of 13 amino acids.

This clonotype was seen a few times. The chain carries TRBV12-3 or TRBV12-4 and TRBJ2-3, with 11 bases lining up with TRBD2. There are 18 residues in the CDR3. V gave up 7 bases and J gave up 1 base; unmatched junction bases: 13. CDR3 sequence (DNA): TGTGCCAGCACTCCTCCGGGACTAGCGGCCGGAGGCACAGATACGCAGTATTTT. The encoded protein is CASTPPGLAAGGTDTQYF.

The rearrangement uses TRBV11-2 and TRBJ1-1; the D is unclear. In germline, CDR1 is SGHAT, CDR2 FQNNGV. The CDR3 covers 15 residues. Trimming pared 5 bases from V and 3 bases from J, leaving 16 bases between. The CDR3 nucleotides read TGTGCCAGCAGCCCGCCGCCAAGCCAACACACTGAAGCTTTCTTT. Residues: CASSPPPSQHTEAFF.